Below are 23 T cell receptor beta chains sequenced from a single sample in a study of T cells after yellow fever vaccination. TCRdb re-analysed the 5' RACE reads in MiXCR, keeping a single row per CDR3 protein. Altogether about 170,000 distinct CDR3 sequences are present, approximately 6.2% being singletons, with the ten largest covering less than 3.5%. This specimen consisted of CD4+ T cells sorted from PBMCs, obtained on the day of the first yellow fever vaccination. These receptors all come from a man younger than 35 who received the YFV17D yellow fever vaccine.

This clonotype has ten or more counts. The CDR3 DNA is TGTGCCAGCAGCCAAGGACAGATAAGCAATCAGCCCCAGCATTTT. Translation gives CASSQGQISNQPQHF. V and J are TRBV3-1 and TRBJ1-5; a possible D gene is TRBD1 (5 bases). V dropped 1 base and J dropped 1 base, with 8 bases sitting between them. The germline V gene has CDR1 LGHDT and CDR2 YNNKEL (reference sequence). This CDR3 has 15 residues.

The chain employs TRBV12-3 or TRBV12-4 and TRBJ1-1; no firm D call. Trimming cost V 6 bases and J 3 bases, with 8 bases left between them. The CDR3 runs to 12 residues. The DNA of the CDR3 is TGTGCCAGCAGACCCGGGCACACTGAAGCTTTCTTT. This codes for CASRPGHTEAFF.

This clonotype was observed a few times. In DNA, the CDR3 is TGTGCCAGCAGCTTAGTCGGGGCACGGACCGGGGAGCTGTTTTTT. It codes for CASSLVGARTGELFF. The gene calls are TRBV7-2 and TRBJ2-2; D is perhaps TRBD1 or TRBD2 (5 bases each). CDR1 and CDR2 (germline): SGHTA, FQGNSA. The CDR3 consists of 15 residues. Trimming took 1 base from V and 5 from J, leaving 11 bases between them.

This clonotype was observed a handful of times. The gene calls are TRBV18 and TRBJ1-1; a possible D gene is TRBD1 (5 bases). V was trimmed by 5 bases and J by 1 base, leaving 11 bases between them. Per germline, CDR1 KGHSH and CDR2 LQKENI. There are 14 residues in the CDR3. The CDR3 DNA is TGTGCCAGCTCAACGGGACGGTCGAACACTGAAGCTTTCTTT. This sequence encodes CASSTGRSNTEAFF.

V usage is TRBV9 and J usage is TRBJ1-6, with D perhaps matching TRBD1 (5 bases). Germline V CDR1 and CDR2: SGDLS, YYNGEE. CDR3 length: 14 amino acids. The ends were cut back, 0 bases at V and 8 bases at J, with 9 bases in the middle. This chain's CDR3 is CASSVGGNDSPLHF. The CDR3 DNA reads TGTGCCAGCAGCGTAGGGGGGAACGATTCACCCCTCCACTTT. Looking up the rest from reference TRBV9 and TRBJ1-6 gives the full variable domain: DSGVTQTPKHLITATGQRVTLRCSPRSGDLSVYWYQQSLDQGLQFLIQYYNGEERAKGNILERFSAQQFPDLHSELNLSSLELGDSALYFCASSVGGNDSPLHFGNGTRLTVT.

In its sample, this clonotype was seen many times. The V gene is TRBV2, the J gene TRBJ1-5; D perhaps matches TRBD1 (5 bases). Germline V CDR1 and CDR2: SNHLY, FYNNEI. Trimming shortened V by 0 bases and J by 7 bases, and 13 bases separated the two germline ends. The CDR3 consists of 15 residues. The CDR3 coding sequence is TGTGCCAGCAGTGAAGCTTACAGCCGGGGGCAGCCCCAGCATTTT. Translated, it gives CASSEAYSRGQPQHF.

CDR3: CAIRPSSDITDTQYF. The CDR3 DNA follows: TGTGCCATCAGACCTTCCTCCGACATCACAGATACGCAGTATTTT. The rearrangement joins TRBV10-3 to TRBJ2-3; D gene uncertain. V lost 6 bases and J 2 bases, leaving 15 bases between the germline ends. Germline V gives CDR1 ENHRY, CDR2 SYGVKD. The CDR3 length is 15 residues.

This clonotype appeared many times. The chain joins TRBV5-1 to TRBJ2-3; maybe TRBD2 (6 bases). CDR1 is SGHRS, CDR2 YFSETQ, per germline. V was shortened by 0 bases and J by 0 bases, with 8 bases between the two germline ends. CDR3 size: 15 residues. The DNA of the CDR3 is TGCGCCAGCAGCTTGGACGGGGGTAGCACAGATACGCAGTATTTT. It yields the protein CASSLDGGSTDTQYF.

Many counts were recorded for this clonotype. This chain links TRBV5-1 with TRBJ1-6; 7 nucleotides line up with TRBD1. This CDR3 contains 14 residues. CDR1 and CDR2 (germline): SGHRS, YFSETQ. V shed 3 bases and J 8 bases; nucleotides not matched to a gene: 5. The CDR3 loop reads CASSYDRDHSPLHF. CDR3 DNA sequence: TGCGCCAGCAGCTACGACAGGGATCATTCACCCCTCCACTTT.

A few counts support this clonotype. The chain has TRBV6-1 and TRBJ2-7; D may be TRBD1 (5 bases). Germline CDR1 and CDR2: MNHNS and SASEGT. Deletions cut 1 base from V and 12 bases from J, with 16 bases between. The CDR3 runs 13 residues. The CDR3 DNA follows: TGTGCCAGCAGTGAAGGGGCAGGGTCCACGCCGTACTTC. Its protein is CASSEGAGSTPYF.

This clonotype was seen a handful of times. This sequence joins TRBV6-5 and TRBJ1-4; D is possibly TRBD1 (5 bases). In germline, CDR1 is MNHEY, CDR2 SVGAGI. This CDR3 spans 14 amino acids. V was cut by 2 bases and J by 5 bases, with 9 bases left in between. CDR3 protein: CASSYDSWNEKLFF. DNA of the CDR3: TGTGCCAGCAGTTACGACAGCTGGAATGAAAAACTGTTTTTT.

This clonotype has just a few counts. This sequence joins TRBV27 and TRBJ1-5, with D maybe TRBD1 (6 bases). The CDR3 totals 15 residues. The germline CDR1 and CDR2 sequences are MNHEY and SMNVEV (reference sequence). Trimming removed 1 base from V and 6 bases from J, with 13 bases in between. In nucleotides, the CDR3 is TGTGCCAGCAGTTTATTACAGGGAGGGAGTCAGCCCCAGCATTTT. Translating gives CASSLLQGGSQPQHF.

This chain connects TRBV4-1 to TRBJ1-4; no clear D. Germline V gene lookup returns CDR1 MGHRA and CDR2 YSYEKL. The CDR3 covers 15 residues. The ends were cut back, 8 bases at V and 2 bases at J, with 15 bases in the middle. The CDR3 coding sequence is TGCGCCAGCTCCCCAAGGGAGGAGACTAATGAAAAACTGTTTTTT. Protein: CASSPREETNEKLFF.

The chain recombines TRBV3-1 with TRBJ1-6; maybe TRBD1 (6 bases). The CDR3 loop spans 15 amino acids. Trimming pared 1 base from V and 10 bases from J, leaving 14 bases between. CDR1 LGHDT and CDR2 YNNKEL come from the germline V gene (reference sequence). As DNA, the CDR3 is TGTGCCAGCAGCCAAGCGCCTCTCACAGGGTCACCCCTCCACTTT. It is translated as CASSQAPLTGSPLHF.

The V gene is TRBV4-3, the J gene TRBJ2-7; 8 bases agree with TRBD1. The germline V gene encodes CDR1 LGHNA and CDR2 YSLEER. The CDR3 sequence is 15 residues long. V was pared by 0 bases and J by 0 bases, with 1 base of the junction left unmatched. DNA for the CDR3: TGCGCCAGCAGCCAAGAACAGGGGGGCTCCTACGAGCAGTACTTC. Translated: CASSQEQGGSYEQYF.

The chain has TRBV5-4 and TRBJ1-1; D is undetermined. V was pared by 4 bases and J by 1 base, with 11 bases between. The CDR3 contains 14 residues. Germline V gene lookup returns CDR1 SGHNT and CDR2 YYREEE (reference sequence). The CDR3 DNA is TGTGCCAGCAGCCCTGGCGTTACGAACACTGAAGCTTTCTTT. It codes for CASSPGVTNTEAFF.

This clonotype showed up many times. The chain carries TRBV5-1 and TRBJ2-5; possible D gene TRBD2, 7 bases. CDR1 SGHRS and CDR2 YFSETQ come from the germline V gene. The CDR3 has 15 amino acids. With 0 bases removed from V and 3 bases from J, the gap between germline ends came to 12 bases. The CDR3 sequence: CASSLGRGAKETQYF. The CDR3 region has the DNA TGCGCCAGCAGCTTGGGACGGGGGGCCAAAGAGACCCAGTACTTC.

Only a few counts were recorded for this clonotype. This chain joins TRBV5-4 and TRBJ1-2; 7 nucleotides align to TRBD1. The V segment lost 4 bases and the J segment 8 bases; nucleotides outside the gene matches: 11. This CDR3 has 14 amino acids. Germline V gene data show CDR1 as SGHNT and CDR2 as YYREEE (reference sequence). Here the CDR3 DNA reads TGTGCCAGCAGCCCGGGGACAGACCAAGGGGGCTACACCTTC. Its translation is CASSPGTDQGGYTF.

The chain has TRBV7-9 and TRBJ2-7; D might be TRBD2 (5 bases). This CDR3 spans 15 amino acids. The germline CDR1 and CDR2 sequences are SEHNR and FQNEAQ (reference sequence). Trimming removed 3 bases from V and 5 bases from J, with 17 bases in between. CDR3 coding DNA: TGTGCCAGCAGCTTTCTCGGGAAGGGTCCCCACGAGCAGTACTTC. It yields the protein CASSFLGKGPHEQYF. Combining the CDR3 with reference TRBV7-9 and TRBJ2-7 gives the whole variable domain DTGVSQNPRHKITKRGQNVTFRCDPISEHNRLYWYRQTLGQGPEFLTYFQNEAQLEKSRLLSDRFSAERPKGSFSTLEIQRTEQGDSAMYLCASSFLGKGPHEQYFGPGTRLTVT.

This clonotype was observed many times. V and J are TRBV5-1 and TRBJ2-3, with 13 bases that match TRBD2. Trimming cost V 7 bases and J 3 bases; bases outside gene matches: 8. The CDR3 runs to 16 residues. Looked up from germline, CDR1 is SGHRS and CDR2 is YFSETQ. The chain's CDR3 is CASCAWTSGGTDTQYF. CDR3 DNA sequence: TGCGCCAGCTGCGCTTGGACTAGCGGGGGAACAGATACGCAGTATTTT. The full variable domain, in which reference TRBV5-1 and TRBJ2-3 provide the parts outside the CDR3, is KAGVTQTPRYLIKTRGQQVTLSCSPISGHRSVSWYQQTPGQGLQFLFEYFSETQRNKGNFPGRFSGRQFSNSRSEMNVSTLELGDSALYLCASCAWTSGGTDTQYFGPGTRLTVL.

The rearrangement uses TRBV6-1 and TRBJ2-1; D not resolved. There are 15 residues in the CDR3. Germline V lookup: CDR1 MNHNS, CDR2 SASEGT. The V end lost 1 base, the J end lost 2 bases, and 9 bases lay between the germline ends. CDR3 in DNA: TGTGCCAGCAGTGAAGGGCATTATCCCTACAATGAGCAGTTCTTC. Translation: CASSEGHYPYNEQFF.

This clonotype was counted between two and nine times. Written as DNA, the CDR3 is TGTGCCAGCAGCTTACCCTTTAACTATGGCTACACCTTC. Its translation: CASSLPFNYGYTF. V is TRBV5-4 and J is TRBJ1-2; D unclear. The V end was cut by 2 bases, the J end by 1 base, with 6 bases between. The CDR3 contains 13 residues. Germline assignment: CDR1 SGHNT and CDR2 YYREEE (reference sequence).

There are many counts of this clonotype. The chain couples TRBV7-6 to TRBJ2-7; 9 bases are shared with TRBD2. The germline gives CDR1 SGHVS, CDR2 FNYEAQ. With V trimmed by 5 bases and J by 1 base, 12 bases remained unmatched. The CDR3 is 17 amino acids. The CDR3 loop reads CASSPGAGGALSYEQYF. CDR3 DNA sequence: TGTGCCAGCAGCCCTGGTGCGGGGGGGGCACTTTCCTACGAGCAGTACTTC.